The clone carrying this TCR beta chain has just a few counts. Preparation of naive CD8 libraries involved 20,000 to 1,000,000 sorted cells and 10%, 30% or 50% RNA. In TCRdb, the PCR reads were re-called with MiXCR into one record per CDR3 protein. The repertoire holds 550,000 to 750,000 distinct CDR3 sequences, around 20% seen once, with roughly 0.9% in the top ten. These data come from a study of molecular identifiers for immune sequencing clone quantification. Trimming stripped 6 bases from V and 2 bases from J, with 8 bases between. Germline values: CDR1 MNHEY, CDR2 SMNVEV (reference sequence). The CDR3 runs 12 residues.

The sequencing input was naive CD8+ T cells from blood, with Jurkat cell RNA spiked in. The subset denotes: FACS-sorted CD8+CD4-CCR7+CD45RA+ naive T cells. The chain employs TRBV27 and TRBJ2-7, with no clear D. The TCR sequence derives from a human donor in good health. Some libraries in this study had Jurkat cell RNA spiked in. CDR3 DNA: TGTGCCAGCAGGGGCGAGACCTACGAGCAGTACTTC. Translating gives CASRGETYEQYF.